This T cell receptor beta chain was found in a study of blood T cell repertoires in COVID-19. The wider study: Samples taken during acute and convalescent COVID-19 were collected in the United States, Italy and Spain. Sample material is recorded as cDNA or gDNA derived from T cells, B-cell-depleted T cells, or PBMCs.

Original processing methods: Scientists estimated how many nucleated cells there were by amplifying reference gene primers. Using immunoSEQ multiplex PCR, the repertoire was profiled, and TCRdb retains in-frame clones only, with some absent. For V, J and clone size, that table is used; D and trimming come from the DNA. The sample includes 90,000 to 140,000 clones, around 86% of them seen just once. V shed 6 bases, J shed 1 base, and the junction held 6 bases outside the gene matches. This CDR3 is 14 amino acids long. CDR1 is SNHLY, CDR2 FYNNEI, per germline. The V call is TRBV2, the J call TRBJ2-7; 7 bases are shared with TRBD1. This clonotype originated in a man of 80 years or more with acute or convalescent COVID-19. Specimen: peripheral blood. CDR3 in DNA: TGTGCCAGCAGGATGGGACAGACTTCCTACGAGCAGTACTTC. Its translation: CASRMGQTSYEQYF.